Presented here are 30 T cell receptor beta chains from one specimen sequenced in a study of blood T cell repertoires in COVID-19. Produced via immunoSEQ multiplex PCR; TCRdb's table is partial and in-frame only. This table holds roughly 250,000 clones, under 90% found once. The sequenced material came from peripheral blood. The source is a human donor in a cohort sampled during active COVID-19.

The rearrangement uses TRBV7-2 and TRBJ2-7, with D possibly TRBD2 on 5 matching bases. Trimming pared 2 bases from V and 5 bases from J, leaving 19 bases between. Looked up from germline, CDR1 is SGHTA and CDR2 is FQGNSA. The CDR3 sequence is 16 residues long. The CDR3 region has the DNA TGTGCCAGCAGCTTATCTCCAGCAATAAAGAGGGACGAGCAGTACTTC. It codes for CASSLSPAIKRDEQYF.

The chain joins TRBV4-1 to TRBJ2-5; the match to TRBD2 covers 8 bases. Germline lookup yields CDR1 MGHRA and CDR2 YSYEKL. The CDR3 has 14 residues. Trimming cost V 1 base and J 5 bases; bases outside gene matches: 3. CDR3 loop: CASSQAGGRETQYF. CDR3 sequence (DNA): TGCGCCAGCAGCCAAGCGGGGGGGCGGGAGACCCAGTACTTC.

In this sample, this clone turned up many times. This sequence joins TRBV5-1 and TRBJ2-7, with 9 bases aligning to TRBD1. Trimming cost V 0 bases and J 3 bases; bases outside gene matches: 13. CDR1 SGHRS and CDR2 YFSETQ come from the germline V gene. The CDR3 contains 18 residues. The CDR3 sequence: CASSLGNPGTGTFYEQYF. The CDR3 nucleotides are TGCGCCAGCAGCTTGGGAAATCCCGGGACAGGGACCTTCTACGAGCAGTACTTC.

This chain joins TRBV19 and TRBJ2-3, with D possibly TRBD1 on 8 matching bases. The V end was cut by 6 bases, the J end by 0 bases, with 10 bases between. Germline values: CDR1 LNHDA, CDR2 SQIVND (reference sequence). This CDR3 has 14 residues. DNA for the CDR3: TGTGCCAGTAGACAGGGGGGGAGCACAGATACGCAGTATTTT. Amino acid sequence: CASRQGGSTDTQYF. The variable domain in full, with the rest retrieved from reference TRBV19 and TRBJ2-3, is DGGITQSPKYLFRKEGQNVTLSCEQNLNHDAMYWYRQDPGQGLRLIYYSQIVNDFQKGDIAEGYSVSREKKESFPLTVTSAQKNPTAFYLCASRQGGSTDTQYFGPGTRLTVL.

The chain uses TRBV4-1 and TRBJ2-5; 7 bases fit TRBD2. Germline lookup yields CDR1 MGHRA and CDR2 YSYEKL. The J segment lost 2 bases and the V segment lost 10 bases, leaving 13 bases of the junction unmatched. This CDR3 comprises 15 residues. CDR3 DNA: TGCGCCACGTCGAGGGAGAGGGACTATCAAGAGACCCAGTACTTC. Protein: CATSRERDYQETQYF.

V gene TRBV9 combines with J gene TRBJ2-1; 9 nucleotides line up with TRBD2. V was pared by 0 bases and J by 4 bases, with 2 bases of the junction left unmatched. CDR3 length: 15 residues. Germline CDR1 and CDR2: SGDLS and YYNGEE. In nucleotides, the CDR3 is TGTGCCAGCAGCGTAGTGGCGGGGGGGTACAATGAGCAGTTCTTC. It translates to CASSVVAGGYNEQFF.

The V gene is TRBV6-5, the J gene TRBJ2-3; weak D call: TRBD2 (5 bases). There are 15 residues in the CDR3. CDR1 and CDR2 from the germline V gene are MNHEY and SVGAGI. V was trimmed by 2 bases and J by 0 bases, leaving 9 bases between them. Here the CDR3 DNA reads TGTGCCAGCAGTTACGGCGGGCCGAGCACAGATACGCAGTATTTT. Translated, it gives CASSYGGPSTDTQYF.

The CDR3 DNA reads TGTGCCAGCAGGCCCATGGACAGGGTTAAGTCACCCCTCCACTTT. It translates to CASRPMDRVKSPLHF. This chain joins TRBV6-5 and TRBJ1-6, with 8 bases fitting TRBD1. The CDR3 covers 15 residues. J gave up 10 bases and V 6 bases, and 11 bases lay outside the gene matches. The V gene's germline CDR1 is MNHEY and CDR2 SVGAGI.

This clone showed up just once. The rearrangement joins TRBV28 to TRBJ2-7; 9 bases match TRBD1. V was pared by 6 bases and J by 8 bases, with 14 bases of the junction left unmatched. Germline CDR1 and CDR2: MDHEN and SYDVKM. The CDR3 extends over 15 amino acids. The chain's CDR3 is CASREMRQGGLKQYF. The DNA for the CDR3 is TGTGCCAGCAGGGAGATGAGACAGGGGGGACTGAAGCAGTACTTC. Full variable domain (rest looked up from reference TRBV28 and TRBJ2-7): DVKVTQSSRYLVKRTGEKVFLECVQDMDHENMFWYRQDPGLGLRLIYFSYDVKMKEKGDIPEGYSVSREKKERFSLILESASTNQTSMYLCASREMRQGGLKQYFGPGTRLTVT.

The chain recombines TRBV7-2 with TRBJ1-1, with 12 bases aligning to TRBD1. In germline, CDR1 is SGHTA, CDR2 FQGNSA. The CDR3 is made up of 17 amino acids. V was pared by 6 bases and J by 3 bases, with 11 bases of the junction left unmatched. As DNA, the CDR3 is TGTGCCAGCAGTCCCGGGACAGGGGGCTTCAGGGACACTGAAGCTTTCTTT. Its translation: CASSPGTGGFRDTEAFF.

The CDR3 region is CASSQERQTEAFF. CDR3 sequence (DNA): TGCGCCAGCAGCCAAGAGAGGCAGACTGAAGCTTTCTTT. The J gene is TRBJ1-1, the V gene TRBV4-3; D not certain. Trimming shortened V by 0 bases and J by 5 bases, and 7 bases separated the two germline ends. In germline, CDR1 is LGHNA, CDR2 YSLEER. The CDR3 is 13 residues long.

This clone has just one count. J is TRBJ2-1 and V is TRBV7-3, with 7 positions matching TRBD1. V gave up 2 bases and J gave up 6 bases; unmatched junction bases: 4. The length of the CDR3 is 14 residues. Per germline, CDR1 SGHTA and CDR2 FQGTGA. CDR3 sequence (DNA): TGTGCCAGCAGCTTAGGACAGGTGGGCAATGAGCAGTTCTTC. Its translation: CASSLGQVGNEQFF.

The CDR3 region is CASSLRGQGTGNSPLHF. The CDR3 bases are TGTGCCAGCAGCTTGCGCGGACAGGGGACGGGGAATTCACCCCTCCACTTT. The chain combines TRBV5-6 with TRBJ1-6; 9 bases line up with TRBD1. Germline values: CDR1 SGHDT, CDR2 YYEEEE. The CDR3 consists of 17 residues. Trimming at V came to 1 base and at J to 7 bases, leaving 9 bases not matched to a gene.

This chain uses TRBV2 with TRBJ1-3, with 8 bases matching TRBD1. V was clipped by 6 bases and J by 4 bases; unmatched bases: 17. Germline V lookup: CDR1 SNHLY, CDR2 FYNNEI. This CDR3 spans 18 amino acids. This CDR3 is CASRDRGHSQTIGNTIYF. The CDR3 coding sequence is TGTGCCAGCAGAGACAGGGGACACAGTCAAACAATAGGAAACACCATATATTTT.

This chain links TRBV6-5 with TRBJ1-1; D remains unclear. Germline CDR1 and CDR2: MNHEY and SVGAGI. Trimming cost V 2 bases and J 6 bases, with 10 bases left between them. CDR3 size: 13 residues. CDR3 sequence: CASSYRESAEAFF. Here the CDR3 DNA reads TGTGCCAGCAGTTACCGGGAGTCCGCTGAAGCTTTCTTT.

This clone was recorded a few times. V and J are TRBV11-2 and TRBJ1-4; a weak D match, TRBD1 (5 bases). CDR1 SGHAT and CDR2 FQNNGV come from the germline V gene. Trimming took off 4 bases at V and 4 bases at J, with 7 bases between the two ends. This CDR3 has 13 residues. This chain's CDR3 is CASSSGFNEKLFF. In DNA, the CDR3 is TGTGCCAGCAGCTCAGGGTTTAATGAAAAACTGTTTTTT. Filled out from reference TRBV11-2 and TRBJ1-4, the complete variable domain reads EAGVAQSPRYKIIEKRQSVAFWCNPISGHATLYWYQQILGQGPKLLIQFQNNGVVDDSQLPKDRFSAERLKGVDSTLKIQPAKLEDSAVYLCASSSGFNEKLFFGSGTQLSVL.

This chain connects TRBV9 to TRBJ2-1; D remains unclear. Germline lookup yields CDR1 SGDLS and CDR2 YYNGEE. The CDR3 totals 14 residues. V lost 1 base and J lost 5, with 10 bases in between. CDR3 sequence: CASSVSPVNNEQFF. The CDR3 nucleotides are TGTGCCAGCAGCGTATCGCCGGTCAACAATGAGCAGTTCTTC.

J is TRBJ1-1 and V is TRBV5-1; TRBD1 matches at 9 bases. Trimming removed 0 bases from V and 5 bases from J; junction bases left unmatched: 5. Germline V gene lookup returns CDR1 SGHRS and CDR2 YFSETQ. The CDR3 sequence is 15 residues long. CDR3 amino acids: CASSLETGGRTEAFF. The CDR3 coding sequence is TGCGCCAGCAGCTTGGAGACAGGGGGAAGGACTGAAGCTTTCTTT.

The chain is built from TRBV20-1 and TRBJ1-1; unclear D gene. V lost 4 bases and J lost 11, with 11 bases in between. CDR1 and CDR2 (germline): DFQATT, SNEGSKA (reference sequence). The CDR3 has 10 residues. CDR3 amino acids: CSATIGGAFF. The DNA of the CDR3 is TGCAGTGCTACTATTGGCGGGGCTTTCTTT.

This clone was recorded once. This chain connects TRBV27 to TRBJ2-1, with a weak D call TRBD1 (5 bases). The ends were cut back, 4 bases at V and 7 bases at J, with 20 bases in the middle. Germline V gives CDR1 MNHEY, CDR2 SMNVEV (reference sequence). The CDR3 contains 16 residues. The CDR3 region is CASSSRTLRLGNEQFF. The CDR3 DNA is TGTGCCAGCAGTTCGAGGACACTTCGATTAGGGAATGAGCAGTTCTTC.

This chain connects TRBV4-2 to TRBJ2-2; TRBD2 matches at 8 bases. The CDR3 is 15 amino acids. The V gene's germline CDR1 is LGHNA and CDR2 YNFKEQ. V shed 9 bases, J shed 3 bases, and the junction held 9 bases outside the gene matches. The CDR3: CARSTSGGDTGELFF. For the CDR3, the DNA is TGTGCCAGGTCCACTAGCGGCGGGGACACCGGGGAGCTGTTTTTT.

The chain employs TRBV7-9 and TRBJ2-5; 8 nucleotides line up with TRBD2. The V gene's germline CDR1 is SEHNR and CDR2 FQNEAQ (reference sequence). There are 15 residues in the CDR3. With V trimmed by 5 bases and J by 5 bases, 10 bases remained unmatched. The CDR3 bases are TGTGCCAGCAGCAACGTTCGGGGGGGCGAGGAGACCCAGTACTTC. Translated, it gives CASSNVRGGEETQYF.

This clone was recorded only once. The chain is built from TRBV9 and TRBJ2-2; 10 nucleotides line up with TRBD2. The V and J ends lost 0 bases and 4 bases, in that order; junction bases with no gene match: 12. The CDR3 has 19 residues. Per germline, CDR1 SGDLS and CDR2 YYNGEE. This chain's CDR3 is CASSVDGRAGGPITGELFF. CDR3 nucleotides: TGTGCCAGCAGCGTAGACGGGAGAGCGGGAGGGCCAATCACCGGGGAGCTGTTTTTT.

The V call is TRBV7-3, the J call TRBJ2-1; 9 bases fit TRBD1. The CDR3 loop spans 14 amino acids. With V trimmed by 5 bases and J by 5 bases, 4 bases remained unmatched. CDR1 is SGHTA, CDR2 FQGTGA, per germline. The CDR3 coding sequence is TGTGCCAGCAGCCTGGGACAGGGCAACAATGAGCAGTTCTTC. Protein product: CASSLGQGNNEQFF.

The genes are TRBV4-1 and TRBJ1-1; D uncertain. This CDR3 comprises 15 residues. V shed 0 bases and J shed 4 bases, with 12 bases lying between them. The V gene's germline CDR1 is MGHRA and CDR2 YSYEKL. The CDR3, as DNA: TGCGCCAGCAGCCAAGAGTCGGGATGGGGCACTGAAGCTTTCTTT. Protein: CASSQESGWGTEAFF.

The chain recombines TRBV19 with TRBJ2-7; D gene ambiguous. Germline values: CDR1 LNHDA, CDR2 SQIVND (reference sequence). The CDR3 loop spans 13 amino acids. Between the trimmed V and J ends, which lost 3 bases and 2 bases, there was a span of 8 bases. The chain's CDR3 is CASSINPTYEQYF. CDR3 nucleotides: TGTGCCAGTAGTATTAACCCTACCTACGAGCAGTACTTC.

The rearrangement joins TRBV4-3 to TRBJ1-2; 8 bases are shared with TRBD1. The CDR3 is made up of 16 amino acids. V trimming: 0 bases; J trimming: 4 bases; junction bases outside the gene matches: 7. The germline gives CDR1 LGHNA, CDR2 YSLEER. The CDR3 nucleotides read TGCGCCAGCAGCCAAGACGACAGGGGATTGAGCTATGGCTACACCTTC. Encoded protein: CASSQDDRGLSYGYTF.

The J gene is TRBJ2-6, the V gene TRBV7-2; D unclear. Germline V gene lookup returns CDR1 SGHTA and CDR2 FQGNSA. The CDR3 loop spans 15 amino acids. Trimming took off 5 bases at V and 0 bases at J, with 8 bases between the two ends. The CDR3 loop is CASSPTISGANVLTF. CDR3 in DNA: TGTGCCAGCAGCCCCACTATCTCTGGGGCCAACGTCCTGACTTTC. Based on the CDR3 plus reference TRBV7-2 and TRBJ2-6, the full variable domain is GAGVSQSPSNKVTEKGKDVELRCDPISGHTALYWYRQSLGQGLEFLIYFQGNSAPDKSGLPSDRFSAERTGGSVSTLTIQRTQQEDSAVYLCASSPTISGANVLTFGAGSRLTVL.

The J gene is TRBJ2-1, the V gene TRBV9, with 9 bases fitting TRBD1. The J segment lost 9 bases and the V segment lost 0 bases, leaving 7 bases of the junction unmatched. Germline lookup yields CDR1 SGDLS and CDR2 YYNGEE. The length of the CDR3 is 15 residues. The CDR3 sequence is CASSVATGGIGEQFF. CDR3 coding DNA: TGTGCCAGCAGCGTAGCCACAGGGGGCATCGGTGAGCAGTTCTTC.

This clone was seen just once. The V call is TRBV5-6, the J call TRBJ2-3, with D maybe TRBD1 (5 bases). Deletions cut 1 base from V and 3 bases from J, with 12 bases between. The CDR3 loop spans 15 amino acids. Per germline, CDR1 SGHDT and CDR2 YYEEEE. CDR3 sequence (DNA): TGTGCCAGCAGCTTGACAGGATTAATAACAGATACGCAGTATTTT. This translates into CASSLTGLITDTQYF.